The T cell receptor beta chain described here comes from a study of blood T cell repertoires in COVID-19 (dated by TCRdb to about 2020). Regarding the study in general: Collaborator samples came from the United States, Italy and Spain and covered acute and convalescent phases of COVID-19. Where HLA class I and class II types were available, the types were taken from metadata supplied by the sample provider, not from assay-based typing. Subjects who had been exposed to COVID-19, were actively infected with it, or had recovered from it provided the deeply sampled blood TCRbeta repertoires that made up the dataset. A de-identified subject ID, COVID-19 status, age in years and sex were almost always included in the sample metadata. The prospective study material was composed of cDNA or gDNA derived from T cells, B-cell-depleted T cells, or PBMCs. The repertoires were released in a freely available public database meant as a resource for research on the immune response to SARS-CoV-2. Samples came from the ongoing ImmuneRACE study (first 160 participants) plus 1,254 subjects from 6 global collaborators. The full study reports these points: The quantity of clinical and demographic metadata differed by source and by participant and was supplied without curation.

Remarks on this clone: Its antigen is unknown. The sample holds no much larger clone one base away, and base qualities are not on file.

Another Seattle source contributed samples from volunteer blood donors who had recovered from COVID-19. Collaborating institutions collected whole blood in K2EDTA tubes following their own protocols. For TCRbeta analysis, collaborator samples were shipped as frozen whole blood, as isolated PBMCs, or as DNA extracted from either sample type. TCRbeta CDR3 regions were amplified from genomic DNA using the immunoSEQ Assay, a bias-controlled multiplex PCR. As for the authors' bioinformatics: Nucleated cell counts per sample were estimated from amplification of reference gene primers within the assay. Sequence reads were collapsed and filtered to measure the absolute abundance of every unique TCRbeta CDR3 rearrangement. For each sample, productive Simpson clonality was calculated as the square root of Simpson's diversity index across productive rearrangements. TCRdb mirrors the immuneACCESS table, restricted to in-frame sequences. Some clones are absent from its copies; in checked studies, under half trace to an unresolved V gene, and the reason for the others is unknown. Clone size and V and J calls were adopted from that table, with D and trimming inferred from the DNA. This sample is represented by some 220,000 clones; approximately 84% of them were singletons. Around 2.7% of the sample goes to the ten largest clones.

The sequence was obtained from a woman aged 30 to 39 who had recovered from COVID-19. What was sequenced was peripheral blood.

The DNA sequence is as follows: TGTGCCAGCAGCTTAAGGGGTGGACTGCTAAGAGGGTACAATGAGCAGTTCTTC. Translation gives CASSLRGGLLRGYNEQFF. Recombination connected TRBV7-3 to TRBJ2-1; 5 matching bases give a weak D call of TRBD2. Reading the germline V gene gives CDR1 SGHTA and CDR2 FQGTGA. The CDR3 holds 18 amino acids from the cysteine to the phenylalanine. Of all the DNA, just the CDR3 is kept, 54 bases in frame from base 1. Trimming takes 1 base from V and 4 bases from J, and the germline ends sit 20 bases apart.